One and the same sample provided the 2 T cell receptor beta chains below, sequenced in a study of blood T cell repertoires in COVID-19. Sequencing was performed with immunoSEQ multiplex PCR; in TCRdb, only in-frame clones are kept and a portion is missing. This sample yields approximately 210,000 clones, of which 89% are seen a single time; 6.5% to 9.5% belongs to the top ten. Specimen: PBMCs or T cells enriched from blood (not recorded which). Receptor source: a woman aged 18-35 years who had recovered from COVID-19.

The rearrangement joins TRBV7-9 to TRBJ1-2; D gene ambiguous. V was shortened by 5 bases and J by 0 bases, with 16 bases between the two germline ends. Germline V lookup: CDR1 SEHNR, CDR2 FQNEAQ (reference sequence). The CDR3 spans 16 residues. The CDR3 protein is CASSQRAERANYGYTF. CDR3 coding DNA: TGTGCCAGCAGCCAGAGGGCCGAGCGAGCTAACTATGGCTACACCTTC.

V and J are TRBV7-6 and TRBJ2-1; 8 bases map to TRBD2. Germline CDR1 is SGHVS and CDR2 is FNYEAQ. Losses at the gene ends were 1 base for V and 0 bases for J; bases not matched to a gene: 2. The CDR3 spans 16 residues. CDR3 bases: TGTGCCAGCAGCTTAGAAGGGACTAGCTCCTACAATGAGCAGTTCTTC. It specifies CASSLEGTSSYNEQFF.